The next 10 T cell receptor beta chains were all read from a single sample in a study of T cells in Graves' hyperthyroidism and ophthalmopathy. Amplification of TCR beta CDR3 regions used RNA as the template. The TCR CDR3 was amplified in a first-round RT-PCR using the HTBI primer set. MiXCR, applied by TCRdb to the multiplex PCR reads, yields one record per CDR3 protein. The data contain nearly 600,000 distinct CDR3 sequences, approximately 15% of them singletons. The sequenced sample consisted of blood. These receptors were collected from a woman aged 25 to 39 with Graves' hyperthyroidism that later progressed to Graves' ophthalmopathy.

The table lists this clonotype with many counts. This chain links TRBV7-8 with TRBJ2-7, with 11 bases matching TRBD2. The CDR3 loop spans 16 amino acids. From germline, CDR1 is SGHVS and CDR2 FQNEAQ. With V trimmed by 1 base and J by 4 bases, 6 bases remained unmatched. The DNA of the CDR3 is TGTGCCAGCAGCTTAGAAGGGTCTAGCGGGAGGTACGAGCAGTACTTC. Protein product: CASSLEGSSGRYEQYF.

CDR3 sequence: CASSLRQSSYNSPLHF. The CDR3, as DNA: TGTGCCAGCAGCTTAAGGCAGAGCTCCTATAATTCACCCCTCCACTTT. The chain has TRBV7-2 and TRBJ1-6; unclear D gene. The CDR3 runs to 16 residues. Trimming took 2 bases from V and 0 from J, leaving 8 bases between them. The germline gives CDR1 SGHTA, CDR2 FQGNSA.

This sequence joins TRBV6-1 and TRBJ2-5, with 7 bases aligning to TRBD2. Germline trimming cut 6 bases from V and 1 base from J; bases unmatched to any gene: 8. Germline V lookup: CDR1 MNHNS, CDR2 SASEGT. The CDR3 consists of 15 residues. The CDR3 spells CASSPRGESQETQYF. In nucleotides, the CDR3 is TGTGCCAGCAGCCCCCGGGGGGAAAGCCAAGAGACCCAGTACTTC.

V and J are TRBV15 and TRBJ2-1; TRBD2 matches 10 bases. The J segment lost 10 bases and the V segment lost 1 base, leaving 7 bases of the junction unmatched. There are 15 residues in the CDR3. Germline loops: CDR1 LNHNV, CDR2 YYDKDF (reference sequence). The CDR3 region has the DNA TGTGCCACCAGCAGAGGAGGGACTAGCGACCTCGAGCAGTTCTTC. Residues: CATSRGGTSDLEQFF.

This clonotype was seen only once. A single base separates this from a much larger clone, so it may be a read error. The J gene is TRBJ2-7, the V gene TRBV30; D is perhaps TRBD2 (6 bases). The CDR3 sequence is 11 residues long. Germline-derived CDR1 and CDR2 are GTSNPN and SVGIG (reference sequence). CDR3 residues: CGCGNPYEQYF. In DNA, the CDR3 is TGTGGCTGCGGGAATCCCTACGAGCAGTACTTC.

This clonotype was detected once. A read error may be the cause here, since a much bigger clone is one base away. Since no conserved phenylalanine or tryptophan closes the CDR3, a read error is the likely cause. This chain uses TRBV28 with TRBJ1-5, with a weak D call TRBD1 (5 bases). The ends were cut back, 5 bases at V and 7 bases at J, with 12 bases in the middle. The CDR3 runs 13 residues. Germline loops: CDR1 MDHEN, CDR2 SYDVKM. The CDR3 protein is CASSPPGIQPQHL. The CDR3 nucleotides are TGTGCCAGCAGTCCGCCAGGGATCCAGCCCCAGCATCTT.

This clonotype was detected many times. The CDR3 sequence is CASGDRGNTEAFF. CDR3 bases: TGTGCCAGCGGAGACAGGGGGAATACTGAAGCTTTCTTT. The rearrangement joins TRBV2 to TRBJ1-1, with 9 bases identical to TRBD1. This CDR3 region has 13 residues. The J segment lost 5 bases and the V segment lost 8 bases, leaving 6 bases of the junction unmatched. CDR1 SNHLY and CDR2 FYNNEI come from the germline V gene.

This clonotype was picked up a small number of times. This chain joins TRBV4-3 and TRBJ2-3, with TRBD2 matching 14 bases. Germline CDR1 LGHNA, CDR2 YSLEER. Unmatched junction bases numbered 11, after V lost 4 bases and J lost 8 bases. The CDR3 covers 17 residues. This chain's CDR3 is CASSPGTSGSGGGTQYF. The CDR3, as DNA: TGCGCCAGCAGCCCCGGGACTAGCGGGAGCGGGGGAGGTACGCAGTATTTT.

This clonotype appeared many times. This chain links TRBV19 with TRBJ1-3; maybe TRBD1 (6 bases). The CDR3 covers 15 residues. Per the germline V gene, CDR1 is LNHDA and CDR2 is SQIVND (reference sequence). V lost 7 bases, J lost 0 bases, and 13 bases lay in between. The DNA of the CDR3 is TGTGCCAGTACCGGACAGTTTTCCTCTGGAAACACCATATATTTT. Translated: CASTGQFSSGNTIYF.

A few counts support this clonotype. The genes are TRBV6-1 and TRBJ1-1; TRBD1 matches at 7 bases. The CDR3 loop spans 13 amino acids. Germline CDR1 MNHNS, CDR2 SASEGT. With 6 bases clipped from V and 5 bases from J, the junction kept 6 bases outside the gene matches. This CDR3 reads CASRTGVGTEAFF. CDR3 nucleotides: TGTGCCAGCAGAACAGGGGTGGGGACTGAAGCTTTCTTT.